A selection of T cell receptor beta chains follows, all from one sample in a study of blood T cells in healthy people across ages. A single record per CDR3 protein comes from TCRdb applying MiXCR to the 5' RACE reads. The profile shows 700,000 or so distinct CDR3 sequences, approximately 40% of them singletons. Sequences were obtained from blood. The source is a man aged 80 or over in good health. CDR3s include the opening cysteine and the closing phenylalanine or tryptophan. The D gene is left open where the match is weak. The size entry is marked missing in some rows and otherwise reads once, few, many or a size class.

clone_size	v_call	j_call	d_call	cdr3_nt	cdr3_aa
NA	TRBV12-3/TRBV12-4	TRBJ2-7	TRBD1	TGTGCCAGCAGGCCAGCCCAGGGGGTCCCGAGCTCCTACGAGCAGTACTTC	CASRPAQGVPSSYEQYF
NA	TRBV6-5	TRBJ2-1	TRBD2	TGTGCCAGCAGTTACCAGCGGGGAAGCTCCTACAATGAGCAGTTCTTC	CASSYQRGSSYNEQFF
NA	TRBV6-2/TRBV6-3	TRBJ2-2	TRBD1	TGTGCCAGCAGCTGGACAGGGAACGGGGAGCTGTTTTTT	CASSWTGNGELFF
few	TRBV6-2/TRBV6-3	TRBJ2-3	TRBD2	TGTGCCAGCAGTTACGGGTCTAGCGGGAGTTTTACAGATACGCAGTATTTT	CASSYGSSGSFTDTQYF
many	TRBV7-2	TRBJ2-2	TRBD1	TGTGCCAGCAGCTTAGACAGGGGGTTCGTGACCGGGGAGCTGTTTTTT	CASSLDRGFVTGELFF
NA	TRBV6-1	TRBJ2-4	TRBD1	TGTGCCAGCAGTGCTACGGACAGGGCGGGCGGCATTCAGTACTTC	CASSATDRAGGIQYF
NA	TRBV6-4	TRBJ2-2	TRBD2	TGTGCCAGCAGACTAGCGGACTACACCGGGGAGCTGTTTTTT	CASRLADYTGELFF
once	TRBV4-1	TRBJ2-7	NA	TGCGCCAGCAGCCAAGCGGACAGTCCTGGCTACGAGCAGTACTTC	CASSQADSPGYEQYF
few	TRBV5-1	TRBJ1-1	NA	TGCGCCAGCAGCTGGGGAGGGGGGCGTACTGAAGCTTTCTTT	CASSWGGGRTEAFF
NA	TRBV30	TRBJ1-5	NA	TGTGCCTGGAGTCCCGGGAGGATCAATCAGCCCCAGCATTTT	CAWSPGRINQPQHF
NA	TRBV20-1	TRBJ2-5	NA	TGCAGTGCTCCCGTAGTTGGCAATGAGCAGTACTTC	CSAPVVGNEQYF
NA	TRBV7-2	TRBJ2-3	TRBD2	TGTGCCAGCAGCCGAACCCAACTAGCGGGGGGATTCACAGATACGCAGTATTTT	CASSRTQLAGGFTDTQYF
many	TRBV7-2	TRBJ2-3	TRBD2	TGTGCCAGCAGCTTAATCGGTCCAGCGGGGGGTGGTAGGGATACGCAGTATTTT	CASSLIGPAGGGRDTQYF
NA	TRBV29-1	TRBJ2-2	TRBD2	TGCAGCGTGGGACTATTCGGGGAGCTGTTTTTT	CSVGLFGELFF
few	TRBV20-1	TRBJ2-3	TRBD1	TGCAGTGCTAGGAAGGGGGCAACTATTTCCGATACGCAGTATTTT	CSARKGATISDTQYF
NA	TRBV7-2	TRBJ1-1	NA	TGTGCCGGCAGCCCCTCGAGGGGAGGCGCTGAAGCTTTCTTT	CAGSPSRGGAEAFF
NA	TRBV7-3	TRBJ2-1	NA	TGTGCCAGCAGCTTTGAAGAGTGCTACAATGAGCAGTTCTTC	CASSFEECYNEQFF
NA	TRBV20-1	TRBJ1-6	TRBD1	TGCAGTGCTAGAGGACAGGGATATAATAATTCACCCCTCCACTTT	CSARGQGYNNSPLHF
NA	TRBV14	TRBJ1-6	NA	TGTGCCAGCAGCCAAGATAGGTATCCCAATTCACCCCTCCACTTT	CASSQDRYPNSPLHF
NA	TRBV20-1	TRBJ2-3	NA	TGCAGTGCCCTAACACAGGGTAACACAGATACGCAGTATTTT	CSALTQGNTDTQYF
once	TRBV20-1	TRBJ2-1	TRBD2	TGCAGTGCTAGAGATCTCGGGAGACTAGCGGGAGAAAGGCAGTTCTTC	CSARDLGRLAGERQFF
NA	TRBV6-6	TRBJ1-1	TRBD1	TGTGCCAGCATCCGTACAGGGGGCGGTACTGAAGCTTTCTTT	CASIRTGGGTEAFF
NA	TRBV3-1	TRBJ2-5	NA	TGTGCCAGCAGCCAAGGACGTAAAAGGGAGACCCAGTACTTC	CASSQGRKRETQYF
many	TRBV6-2/TRBV6-3	TRBJ2-7	TRBD2	TGTGCCAGCAGCTCGACTAGCGGGTCCTACGAGCAGTACTTC	CASSSTSGSYEQYF
NA	TRBV11-2	TRBJ2-7	NA	TGTACCAGCAGCCGTGACTGGACCTACGAGCAGTACTTC	CTSSRDWTYEQYF
many	TRBV6-6	TRBJ2-7	TRBD1	TGTGCCAGCAGTGCGTCCGGGACAGCGAGCGGGCAGTACTTC	CASSASGTASGQYF
NA	TRBV12-3/TRBV12-4	TRBJ2-6	TRBD1	TGTGCCAGCAGTTCGGGACAGGGGGCGAATGGGACCAACGTCCTGACTTTC	CASSSGQGANGTNVLTF
NA	TRBV28	TRBJ1-2	NA	TGTGCCAGCAGTTTAAGGCAGAACTATGGCTACACCTTC	CASSLRQNYGYTF
NA	TRBV2	TRBJ2-1	NA	TGTGCCAGCAGTGTTCAGGGGAATGAGCAGTTCTTC	CASSVQGNEQFF
many	TRBV4-3	TRBJ2-7	TRBD2	TGCGCCAGCAGCCACCTGACTAGCGGGAGCGACGAGCAGTACTTC	CASSHLTSGSDEQYF
few	TRBV7-2	TRBJ1-1	NA	TGTGCCAGCAGCCCCCGCCTGAACACTGAAGCTTTCTTT	CASSPRLNTEAFF
NA	TRBV7-9	TRBJ1-2	NA	TGTGCCAGCAGCTTAGGACAGTCCGGGGAATTTGGCTACACCTTC	CASSLGQSGEFGYTF
NA	TRBV5-1	TRBJ2-7	NA	TGCGCCAGCAGCTTGGCCCCCAGCGGTGGAACCCAAATCTACGAGCAGTACTTC	CASSLAPSGGTQIYEQYF
few	TRBV7-6	TRBJ2-5	NA	TGTGCCAGCATCCCTGGGGGGAGTTGGGAAAAGACCCAGTACTTC	CASIPGGSWEKTQYF
few	TRBV20-1	TRBJ2-3	NA	TGCAGTGTTCCACCCACGAGAGCGGATACGCAGTATTTT	CSVPPTRADTQYF
NA	TRBV20-1	TRBJ1-5	NA	TGCAGTGCTAGCGCTGGGACACGCCTTAGCAATCAGCCCCAGCATTTT	CSASAGTRLSNQPQHF
NA	TRBV5-1	TRBJ2-5	NA	TGCGCCAGCAGCTTGTCACGGCGGGCCGAAGAGACCCAGTACTTC	CASSLSRRAEETQYF